This record covers a single T cell receptor beta chain. Trimming pared 1 base from V and 3 bases from J, leaving 13 bases between. This CDR3 contains 16 residues. Germline CDR1 and CDR2: LNHDA and SQIVND (reference sequence). As handled by the study authors: Amplification of reference gene primers provided the estimated nucleated cell counts. TCRdb's table, derived via immunoSEQ multiplex PCR, lists solely in-frame clones and lacks some. Clonal size and the V and J genes are those of that table, whereas D and trimming came from the DNA. The sample comprises about 310,000 clones, 75% to 90% of which are singletons, and 4% to 6% rests with the top ten. The age range of participants was about 18 to 95 years, with residence in about two dozen US areas. What the recovered Cohort 3 donors had was two negative PCRs, clearance, or symptom resolution. This sample was taken from a study of blood T cell repertoires in COVID-19. Study in general: T cells, B-cell-depleted T cells, or PBMCs supplied cDNA or gDNA.

The sample comprised PBMCs or T cells enriched from blood (not recorded which). The chain combines TRBV19 with TRBJ2-4; D gene uncertain. This sequence was found in a man aged 55 to 70 who had recovered from COVID-19. Here the CDR3 reads CASSIGSSFDKNIQYF. CDR3 sequence (DNA): TGTGCCAGTAGTATAGGCAGTTCATTTGACAAAAACATTCAGTACTTC.